A selection of T cell receptor beta chains follows, all from one sample in a study of blood T cell repertoires in COVID-19. Sequencing used immunoSEQ multiplex PCR; TCRdb keeps in-frame clones, though not all of them. The data contain about 280,000 clones, around 88% of them seen just once; the ten biggest clones take up around 13%. Material: peripheral blood. Every receptor here comes from a woman aged 65 to 85 with COVID-19, enrolled during active disease. CDR3s include the opening cysteine and the closing phenylalanine or tryptophan. The D gene is left open where the match is weak. Size is omitted from some rows. Given values are once, few, many or a class for expanded clones.

d_gene: .; abundance: .; j_gene: TRBJ1-1; v_gene: TRBV9; CDR3nt: TGTGCCAGCAGCGAGACACAGGGAGGGGCGTCTGAAGCTTTCTTT; CDR3aa: CASSETQGGASEAFF
d_gene: .; abundance: .; j_gene: TRBJ2-3; v_gene: TRBV5-1; CDR3nt: TGCGCCAGCAGGCAATTAGCAGTCCTCACAGATACGCAGTATTTT; CDR3aa: CASRQLAVLTDTQYF
d_gene: .; abundance: .; j_gene: TRBJ1-1; v_gene: TRBV29-1; CDR3nt: TGCAGCGTTGACTCCAGAAATATGAACACTGAAGCTTTCTTT; CDR3aa: CSVDSRNMNTEAFF
d_gene: .; abundance: .; j_gene: TRBJ1-3; v_gene: TRBV28; CDR3nt: TGTGCCAGCAGTTTACCGGCAGGCATCTCTGGAAACACCATATATTTT; CDR3aa: CASSLPAGISGNTIYF
d_gene: TRBD2; abundance: .; j_gene: TRBJ2-3; v_gene: TRBV19; CDR3nt: TGTGCCAGCAGGACTAGCGGGGGGCGGGATACGCAGTATTTT; CDR3aa: CASRTSGGRDTQYF
d_gene: TRBD1; abundance: .; j_gene: TRBJ2-7; v_gene: TRBV9; CDR3nt: TGTGCCAGCAGCTTAACCGGGACAGGGCGCTCCGAGCAGTACTTC; CDR3aa: CASSLTGTGRSEQYF
d_gene: .; abundance: .; j_gene: TRBJ2-5; v_gene: TRBV6-2/TRBV6-3; CDR3nt: TGTGCCAGCAGTTACTCGTCCCTACCAAGGAGACAGGGGAGGGGAGAGACCCAGTACTTC; CDR3aa: CASSYSSLPRRQGRGETQYF
d_gene: .; abundance: .; j_gene: TRBJ2-7; v_gene: TRBV7-2; CDR3nt: TGTGCCAGCAGCTTAGAGGCAGGGGCCTCCTACGAGCAGTACTTC; CDR3aa: CASSLEAGASYEQYF
d_gene: .; abundance: .; j_gene: TRBJ1-6; v_gene: TRBV6-5; CDR3nt: TGTGCCAGCAGTTTAAGCAGCGACCCCAATTCACCCCTCCACTTT; CDR3aa: CASSLSSDPNSPLHF
d_gene: .; abundance: few; j_gene: TRBJ2-2; v_gene: TRBV6-5; CDR3nt: TGTGCCAGCAGTTACTCGGTCAGTAACACCGGGGAGCTGTTTTTT; CDR3aa: CASSYSVSNTGELFF
d_gene: TRBD1; abundance: .; j_gene: TRBJ2-1; v_gene: TRBV19; CDR3nt: TGTGCCAGTAGTACAGGGGGCACATTGAATGAGCAGTTCTTC; CDR3aa: CASSTGGTLNEQFF
d_gene: TRBD2; abundance: .; j_gene: TRBJ2-7; v_gene: TRBV29-1; CDR3nt: TGCAGCGTCTGGGCCGGGACTAGCGGGGGTCGCTCCTACGAGCAGTACTTC; CDR3aa: CSVWAGTSGGRSYEQYF
d_gene: TRBD1; abundance: few; j_gene: TRBJ1-2; v_gene: TRBV24-1; CDR3nt: TGTGCCACCAGGGACAGGGAGGATGGCTACACCTTC; CDR3aa: CATRDREDGYTF
d_gene: TRBD1; abundance: .; j_gene: TRBJ2-7; v_gene: TRBV27; CDR3nt: TGTGCCAGCAGTTTGACAGGGGTAGGCAACGAGCAGTACTTC; CDR3aa: CASSLTGVGNEQYF
d_gene: .; abundance: .; j_gene: TRBJ1-1; v_gene: TRBV7-3; CDR3nt: TGTGCCAGCAGTCGTACAATGAACACTGAAGCTTTCTTT; CDR3aa: CASSRTMNTEAFF
d_gene: TRBD1; abundance: .; j_gene: TRBJ1-3; v_gene: TRBV28; CDR3nt: TGTGCCAGCAGCGCCCGACAGGGGTCTGGAAACACCATATATTTT; CDR3aa: CASSARQGSGNTIYF
d_gene: .; abundance: .; j_gene: TRBJ2-3; v_gene: TRBV7-9; CDR3nt: TGTGCCAGCAGCTTAGTCTCTAGCACAGATACGCAGTATTTT; CDR3aa: CASSLVSSTDTQYF
d_gene: .; abundance: .; j_gene: TRBJ1-1; v_gene: TRBV28; CDR3nt: TGTGCCAGCAGTTTCTCGAACACTGAAGCTTTCTTT; CDR3aa: CASSFSNTEAFF
d_gene: .; abundance: .; j_gene: TRBJ2-3; v_gene: TRBV19; CDR3nt: TGTGCCAGTAGTACGCAAAGTAGCGTTTCTAGCACAGATACGCAGTATTTT; CDR3aa: CASSTQSSVSSTDTQYF
d_gene: TRBD1; abundance: .; j_gene: TRBJ2-3; v_gene: TRBV10-3; CDR3nt: TGTGCCATCAAGGGGGCACTAGAGACAGATACGCAGTATTTT; CDR3aa: CAIKGALETDTQYF
d_gene: TRBD2; abundance: .; j_gene: TRBJ2-1; v_gene: TRBV5-8; CDR3nt: TGTGCCAGCCCTAACATACCGGGAGGCCCCTCCTACAATGAGCAGTTCTTC; CDR3aa: CASPNIPGGPSYNEQFF
d_gene: .; abundance: .; j_gene: TRBJ1-3; v_gene: TRBV30; CDR3nt: TGTGCCTGGGACGTTTCCAAAGGCGGGAACACCATATATTTT; CDR3aa: CAWDVSKGGNTIYF
d_gene: .; abundance: .; j_gene: TRBJ1-3; v_gene: TRBV5-1; CDR3nt: TGCGCCAGCAGCCAAGAGGGTGGAAACACCATATATTTT; CDR3aa: CASSQEGGNTIYF
d_gene: .; abundance: .; j_gene: TRBJ2-3; v_gene: TRBV7-2; CDR3nt: TGTGCCAGCAGCTCCGGCGGGACCGTCGGAGATACGCAGTATTTT; CDR3aa: CASSSGGTVGDTQYF
d_gene: .; abundance: .; j_gene: TRBJ2-1; v_gene: TRBV4-3; CDR3nt: TGCGCCAGCAGCCAACGTACTTCAGGGGAACATGAGCAGTTCTTC; CDR3aa: CASSQRTSGEHEQFF
d_gene: TRBD2; abundance: .; j_gene: TRBJ2-1; v_gene: TRBV7-8; CDR3nt: TGTGCCAGCAGCATCGGGACTAGCGGCGGAGATGAGCAGTTCTTC; CDR3aa: CASSIGTSGGDEQFF
d_gene: .; abundance: .; j_gene: TRBJ1-4; v_gene: TRBV4-3; CDR3nt: TGCGCCAGCAGCCAAGAAGCCCTTACCATAGGGAGAGAGTACGAAAAACTGTTTTTT; CDR3aa: CASSQEALTIGREYEKLFF
d_gene: .; abundance: .; j_gene: TRBJ2-5; v_gene: TRBV18; CDR3nt: TGTGCCAGCTCACCGTACAGGGAAGAGACCCAGTACTTC; CDR3aa: CASSPYREETQYF
d_gene: .; abundance: .; j_gene: TRBJ1-1; v_gene: TRBV9; CDR3nt: TGTGCCAGCAGTCCGGGAGCAAACACTGAAGCTTTCTTT; CDR3aa: CASSPGANTEAFF
d_gene: .; abundance: .; j_gene: TRBJ2-5; v_gene: TRBV10-3; CDR3nt: TGTGCCATCAGTGAGGGAACAGGACGGGAGACCCAGTACTTC; CDR3aa: CAISEGTGRETQYF
d_gene: .; abundance: once; j_gene: TRBJ2-7; v_gene: TRBV9; CDR3nt: TGTGCCAGCAGCTTCGACAATATTGACCACGAGCAGTACTTC; CDR3aa: CASSFDNIDHEQYF
d_gene: .; abundance: .; j_gene: TRBJ2-2; v_gene: TRBV24-1; CDR3nt: TGTGCCACCAGTGATTTTCGGGCAGGGAGGACCGGGGAGCTGTTTTTT; CDR3aa: CATSDFRAGRTGELFF
d_gene: TRBD1; abundance: .; j_gene: TRBJ1-6; v_gene: TRBV2; CDR3nt: TGTGCCAGCAGGGGGCAGGGGGATTCACCCCTCCACTTT; CDR3aa: CASRGQGDSPLHF
d_gene: .; abundance: .; j_gene: TRBJ1-3; v_gene: TRBV6-4; CDR3nt: TGTGCCAGCAGAGCAACCGCCGGGAACTCTGGAAACACCATATATTTT; CDR3aa: CASRATAGNSGNTIYF
d_gene: .; abundance: .; j_gene: TRBJ2-7; v_gene: TRBV30; CDR3nt: TGTGCCTGGAGTGAGGGTATAGCGCCCTACGAGCAGTACTTC; CDR3aa: CAWSEGIAPYEQYF